This T cell receptor (beta chain) was documented in a study of cytomegalovirus exposure and HLA in healthy donors. Findings of the study overall: Analysis performed later showed TCR beta chains linked to HLA being more clonally expanded than equally common others. In vitro data verified a few CMV-associated chains as specific for CMV antigens. Using the classifier, cytomegalovirus status was reportedly diagnosed with high specificity and sensitivity.

V gave up 0 bases and J gave up 8 bases, with 11 bases separating them. The germline V gene has CDR1 SGHNT and CDR2 YYREEE (reference sequence). This CDR3 has 13 residues. Notes on this clone: Its antigen is unidentified.

PCR used 60 Vbeta primers and 13 Jbeta primers. TCRdb's copy holds only in-frame clones and misses some; the assay was immunoSEQ multiplex PCR. The sample holds about 120,000 clones. The TCR comes from a woman aged 40 to 50 in good health and CMV-seropositive. Input material: PBMCs. The chain recombines TRBV5-4 with TRBJ1-2; possible D gene TRBD1, 5 bases. The CDR3 region is CASSLAGGEGYTF. In DNA, the CDR3 is TGTGCCAGCAGCTTGGCGGGGGGTGAGGGCTACACCTTC.